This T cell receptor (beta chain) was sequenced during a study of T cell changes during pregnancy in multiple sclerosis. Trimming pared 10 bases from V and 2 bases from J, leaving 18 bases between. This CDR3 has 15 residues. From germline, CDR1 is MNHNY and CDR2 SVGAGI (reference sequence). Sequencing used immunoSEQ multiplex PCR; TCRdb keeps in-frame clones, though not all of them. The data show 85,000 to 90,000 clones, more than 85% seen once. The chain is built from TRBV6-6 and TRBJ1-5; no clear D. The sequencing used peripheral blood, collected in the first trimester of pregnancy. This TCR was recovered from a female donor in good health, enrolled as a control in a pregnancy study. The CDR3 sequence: CATRLADVGNQPQHF. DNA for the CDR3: TGTGCCACTCGACTGGCGGATGTGGGCAATCAGCCCCAGCATTTT.